The next 32 T cell receptor beta chains were all read from a single sample in a study of T cell changes during pregnancy in multiple sclerosis. The repertoire was sequenced with immunoSEQ multiplex PCR; TCRdb's copy has only in-frame clones and lacks some. The sample includes about 59,000 clones, approximately 90% of them seen just once. This specimen consisted of peripheral blood, obtained in the third trimester of pregnancy. The receptor source for this set is a female donor in good health, enrolled as a control in a pregnancy study.

The chain couples TRBV7-9 to TRBJ1-2; D gene ambiguous. Germline CDR1 and CDR2: SEHNR and FQNEAQ (reference sequence). This CDR3 is built from 18 residues. Trimming took off 5 bases at V and 2 bases at J, with 24 bases between the two ends. Here the CDR3 reads CASSQTGSSMISNYGYTF. CDR3 nucleotides: TGTGCCAGCAGCCAGACGGGGTCTAGCATGATATCCAACTATGGCTACACCTTC.

The CDR3 loop reads CAWSQSYNEQFF. In nucleotides, the CDR3 is TGTGCCTGGAGTCAATCCTACAATGAGCAGTTCTTC. V and J are TRBV30 and TRBJ2-1, with unresolved D. The V gene's germline CDR1 is GTSNPN and CDR2 SVGIG (reference sequence). V was clipped by 2 bases and J by 1 base, with 3 bases between them. CDR3 length: 12 residues.

The chain employs TRBV28 and TRBJ2-7; the D is unclear. The length of the CDR3 is 15 residues. Germline loops: CDR1 MDHEN, CDR2 SYDVKM. Between the trimmed V and J ends, which lost 1 base and 6 bases, there was a span of 16 bases. The CDR3: CASSLFTAKALEQYF. The CDR3 nucleotides read TGTGCCAGCAGTTTATTTACAGCCAAGGCTCTCGAGCAGTACTTC.

This clone was detected once. The chain recombines TRBV19 with TRBJ2-7; 8 bases are shared with TRBD1. The trim removed 9 bases at V and 5 bases at J, leaving 12 bases unmatched. Looked up from germline, CDR1 is LNHDA and CDR2 is SQIVND (reference sequence). The CDR3 has 14 residues. CDR3 DNA: TGTGCCAGCCGGGAGAGACAGGGGTTCAACGAGCAGTACTTC. It specifies CASRERQGFNEQYF.

The chain uses TRBV7-9 and TRBJ2-7; 8 nucleotides align to TRBD1. This CDR3 spans 15 amino acids. The germline CDR1 and CDR2 sequences are SEHNR and FQNEAQ (reference sequence). Trimming cost V 0 bases and J 5 bases; bases outside gene matches: 6. DNA for the CDR3: TGTGCCAGCAGCTTAGCTGCAGGGGGCAGAAACGAGCAGTACTTC. Its protein is CASSLAAGGRNEQYF.

This chain links TRBV7-2 with TRBJ2-1, with D maybe TRBD2 (6 bases). The CDR3 consists of 16 residues. Germline CDR1 and CDR2: SGHTA and FQGNSA. V dropped 5 bases and J dropped 0 bases, with 14 bases sitting between them. The CDR3 here is CASSPGSGRSYNEQFF. In DNA, the CDR3 is TGTGCCAGCAGCCCAGGTAGCGGACGCTCCTACAATGAGCAGTTCTTC.

The rearrangement links TRBV4-1 to TRBJ2-1, with D possibly matching TRBD2 (7 bases). The CDR3 spans 15 residues. V lost 0 bases, J lost 8 bases, and 14 bases lay in between. The germline gives CDR1 MGHRA, CDR2 YSYEKL. The CDR3 sequence is CASSQEREGVDEQFF. In DNA form, the CDR3 reads TGCGCCAGCAGCCAAGAGAGGGAGGGGGTCGATGAGCAGTTCTTC.

This clone was picked up one time. V gene TRBV4-1 combines with J gene TRBJ1-2, with TRBD1 matching 10 bases. The CDR3 contains 15 residues. The V and J ends lost 3 bases and 8 bases, in that order; junction bases with no gene match: 9. Germline V gene lookup returns CDR1 MGHRA and CDR2 YSYEKL. The CDR3 region has the DNA TGCGCCAGCAGCCAGGGACAGGGGAGGTCCGGGGGCTACACCTTC. Its translation: CASSQGQGRSGGYTF.

The gene calls are TRBV4-1 and TRBJ2-3; 7 positions agree with TRBD2. There are 15 residues in the CDR3. Germline V CDR1 and CDR2: MGHRA, YSYEKL. V was pared by 1 base and J by 4 bases, with 5 bases of the junction left unmatched. The CDR3 is CASSQGRLAPDTQYF. The DNA for the CDR3 is TGCGCCAGCAGCCAAGGGCGACTAGCCCCAGATACGCAGTATTTT.

This chain connects TRBV28 to TRBJ2-1; 11 nucleotides match TRBD2. Trimming took 8 bases from V and 9 from J; bases not matched to a gene: 9. This CDR3 is 14 amino acids long. CDR1 and CDR2 (germline): MDHEN, SYDVKM. The CDR3 region is CASVLAGDVSEQFF. The CDR3 region has the DNA TGTGCCAGCGTACTAGCGGGAGATGTTAGTGAGCAGTTCTTC.

The gene calls are TRBV5-1 and TRBJ1-5; 7 bases fit TRBD1. CDR1 is SGHRS, CDR2 YFSETQ, per germline. The V segment lost 0 bases and the J segment 2 bases; nucleotides outside the gene matches: 2. The CDR3 covers 15 residues. Here the CDR3 DNA reads TGCGCCAGCAGCTTGGGGACAGGACGCAATCAGCCCCAGCATTTT. It yields the protein CASSLGTGRNQPQHF.

DNA of the CDR3: TGCGCCAGCAGTGAGGTAGCGGGAGGCCGGGGGGCCGGGGAGCTGTTTTTT. Amino acid sequence: CASSEVAGGRGAGELFF. This chain uses TRBV10-2 with TRBJ2-2, with 10 bases fitting TRBD2. There are 17 residues in the CDR3. Germline assignment: CDR1 WSHSY and CDR2 SAAADI. Trimming took 2 bases from V and 6 from J; bases not matched to a gene: 9.

This chain joins TRBV27 and TRBJ2-1; D call uncertain. The CDR3 consists of 11 residues. With 3 bases removed from V and 8 bases from J, the gap between germline ends came to 5 bases. Germline loops: CDR1 MNHEY, CDR2 SMNVEV (reference sequence). In DNA, the CDR3 is TGTGCCAGCAGTTTGCGTCATGAGCAGTTCTTC. It codes for CASSLRHEQFF.

CDR3 nucleotides: TGCGCCAGCAGCCAAGCGGGGGGAGTGGTGGAGACCCAGTACTTC. This gives the protein CASSQAGGVVETQYF. V gene TRBV4-1 combines with J gene TRBJ2-5; 7 bases agree with TRBD2. Trimming removed 1 base from V and 5 bases from J; junction bases left unmatched: 7. This CDR3 has 15 residues. The germline V gene has CDR1 MGHRA and CDR2 YSYEKL.

The V and J genes are TRBV27 and TRBJ1-2; 7 positions match TRBD1. The germline CDR1 and CDR2 sequences are MNHEY and SMNVEV (reference sequence). The ends lost 8 bases at V and 2 bases at J; junction bases unmatched: 8. The CDR3 has 14 amino acids. The CDR3 region is CASRTGQQNYGYTF. CDR3 in DNA: TGTGCCAGCCGCACGGGACAGCAGAACTATGGCTACACCTTC.

This sequence joins TRBV28 and TRBJ2-7; TRBD2 might be the D (5 bases). CDR3 size: 15 residues. Germline V gene sequence: CDR1 MDHEN, CDR2 SYDVKM. Trimming removed 6 bases from V and 5 bases from J, with 20 bases in between. The CDR3 nucleotides read TGTGCCAGCAGACTTGGACTTTCGCCAACGGACGAGCAGTACTTC. Encoded protein: CASRLGLSPTDEQYF.

The rearrangement uses TRBV19 and TRBJ2-3; 9 bases fit TRBD2. The CDR3 loop spans 15 amino acids. Germline CDR1 reads LNHDA; CDR2 reads SQIVND (reference sequence). V was pared by 2 bases and J by 4 bases, with 4 bases of the junction left unmatched. The CDR3 coding sequence is TGTGCCAGTAGTATATGGACTAGCGAGCCAGATACGCAGTATTTT. Protein sequence: CASSIWTSEPDTQYF.

The rearrangement links TRBV4-1 to TRBJ1-2, with D maybe TRBD1 (5 bases). Trimming removed 1 base from V and 5 bases from J, with 14 bases in between. The CDR3 length is 15 residues. CDR1 MGHRA and CDR2 YSYEKL come from the germline V gene. Written as DNA, the CDR3 is TGCGCCAGCAGCCAAGTAGGAGGGACGGATTATGGCTACACCTTC. The encoded protein is CASSQVGGTDYGYTF.

This rearrangement joins TRBV28 to TRBJ1-1, with a possible D match to TRBD1 (5 bases). The CDR3 has 14 amino acids. Trimming cost V 4 bases and J 5 bases, with 14 bases left between them. Germline loops: CDR1 MDHEN, CDR2 SYDVKM. CDR3 sequence reads: CASSYAGFQTEAFF. The CDR3 nucleotides read TGTGCCAGCAGTTATGCAGGGTTTCAGACTGAAGCTTTCTTT.

This chain connects TRBV7-3 to TRBJ2-7, with 9 bases aligning to TRBD1. V shed 6 bases and J 7 bases; nucleotides not matched to a gene: 16. The CDR3 runs 16 residues. The germline V gene encodes CDR1 SGHTA and CDR2 FQGTGA. The CDR3 DNA sequence: TGTGCCAGCAGGTTTTCGCCGGGACAGGGAGGGAGTGAGCAGTACTTC. It specifies CASRFSPGQGGSEQYF.

This chain uses TRBV7-8 with TRBJ1-1; possible D gene TRBD1, 6 bases. The CDR3 runs to 14 residues. V was trimmed by 1 base and J by 6 bases, leaving 12 bases between them. From germline, CDR1 is SGHVS and CDR2 FQNEAQ. The CDR3 DNA reads as TGTGCCAGCAGCTTAGATGGGGGCTCGGCTGAAGCTTTCTTT. Translating it yields CASSLDGGSAEAFF.

The rearrangement uses TRBV2 and TRBJ1-1; 8 bases are a match to TRBD1. The germline gives CDR1 SNHLY, CDR2 FYNNEI. CDR3 length equals 14 residues. With V trimmed by 6 bases and J by 1 base, 4 bases remained unmatched. This CDR3 reads CASRAGQANTEAFF. The CDR3 DNA sequence: TGTGCCAGCAGAGCGGGACAGGCGAACACTGAAGCTTTCTTT.

V gene TRBV10-3 combines with J gene TRBJ2-1, with D unclear. Trimming removed 0 bases at V and 9 bases at J, with 9 bases between. In germline, CDR1 is ENHRY, CDR2 SYGVKD. The CDR3 consists of 13 residues. The CDR3 DNA follows: TGTGCCATCAGTGAGTCAACTATGCCTGAGCAGTTCTTC. This gives the protein CAISESTMPEQFF.

V gene TRBV19 combines with J gene TRBJ2-3; 14 nucleotides line up with TRBD2. J lost 0 bases, V lost 8 bases, and 7 bases had no gene match. The CDR3 is 17 residues long. Germline values: CDR1 LNHDA, CDR2 SQIVND (reference sequence). The CDR3 DNA is TGTGCCAGTGGGACTAGCGGGGGCCCCCCCAGCACAGATACGCAGTATTTT. This gives the protein CASGTSGGPPSTDTQYF.

J is TRBJ1-2 and V is TRBV5-1, with D uncertain. V was cut by 2 bases and J by 0 bases, with 11 bases left in between. Germline V gives CDR1 SGHRS, CDR2 YFSETQ. CDR3 length: 15 residues. Here the CDR3 DNA reads TGCGCCAGCAGCTTCACGGGATCAGCTAACTATGGCTACACCTTC. Its protein is CASSFTGSANYGYTF.

CDR3 sequence (DNA): TGCGCCAGCAGCGGGGGGACAGGGGGTAGAGGAGATACGCAGTATTTT. It encodes CASSGGTGGRGDTQYF. V usage is TRBV5-1 and J usage is TRBJ2-3, with TRBD1 matching over 11 bases. From germline, CDR1 is SGHRS and CDR2 YFSETQ. V shed 4 bases and J 5 bases; nucleotides not matched to a gene: 9. The length of the CDR3 is 16 residues.

This sequence joins TRBV18 and TRBJ2-1; D is ambiguous. Germline CDR1 KGHSH, CDR2 LQKENI. Trimming pared 6 bases from V and 0 bases from J, leaving 12 bases between. There are 15 residues in the CDR3. The CDR3 here is CASSLGGSSYNEQFF. The CDR3, as DNA: TGTGCCAGCTCTTTAGGCGGATCCTCCTACAATGAGCAGTTCTTC.

J is TRBJ2-7 and V is TRBV12-5, with TRBD1 matching over 10 bases. CDR3 size: 15 residues. J lost 5 bases, V lost 6 bases, and 10 bases had no gene match. The germline V gene has CDR1 LGHNT and CDR2 FRNRAP. The CDR3 here is CASGLGQGESHEQYF. The CDR3 DNA reads TGTGCTAGTGGCCTCGGACAGGGGGAATCCCACGAGCAGTACTTC.

The chain joins TRBV6-5 to TRBJ1-1, with 7 positions matching TRBD1. CDR1 and CDR2 from the germline V gene are MNHEY and SVGAGI. Trimming at V came to 6 bases and at J to 7 bases, leaving 11 bases not matched to a gene. This CDR3 has 14 residues. The CDR3 bases are TGTGCCAGCAGCTGGACAGGCTCAAGCTTTGAAGCTTTCTTT. It translates to CASSWTGSSFEAFF.

This rearrangement joins TRBV28 to TRBJ2-7; D might be TRBD1 (6 bases). Trimming stripped 6 bases from V and 6 bases from J, with 12 bases between. CDR1 MDHEN and CDR2 SYDVKM come from the germline V gene. This CDR3 spans 12 amino acids. DNA for the CDR3: TGTGCCAGCAGCACGGACAGTCGCGAGCAGTACTTC. Its protein is CASSTDSREQYF.

Only one count was recorded for this clone. The CDR3: CASSPYSNMNTEAFF. The DNA of the CDR3 is TGTGCCAGCAGCCCCTACAGTAACATGAACACTGAAGCTTTCTTT. This chain uses TRBV9 with TRBJ1-1; no reliable D call. The V gene's germline CDR1 is SGDLS and CDR2 YYNGEE. This CDR3 has 15 residues. Trimming left V 4 bases short and J 0 bases short, with 13 bases between.

This CDR3 is CASSRGTGAGYTF. Here the CDR3 DNA reads TGTGCCAGCAGCCGGGGGACAGGGGCCGGCTACACCTTC. The chain carries TRBV9 and TRBJ1-2, with TRBD1 identical over 10 bases. The J segment lost 8 bases and the V segment lost 4 bases, leaving 5 bases of the junction unmatched. Per germline, CDR1 SGDLS and CDR2 YYNGEE. The CDR3 totals 13 residues.